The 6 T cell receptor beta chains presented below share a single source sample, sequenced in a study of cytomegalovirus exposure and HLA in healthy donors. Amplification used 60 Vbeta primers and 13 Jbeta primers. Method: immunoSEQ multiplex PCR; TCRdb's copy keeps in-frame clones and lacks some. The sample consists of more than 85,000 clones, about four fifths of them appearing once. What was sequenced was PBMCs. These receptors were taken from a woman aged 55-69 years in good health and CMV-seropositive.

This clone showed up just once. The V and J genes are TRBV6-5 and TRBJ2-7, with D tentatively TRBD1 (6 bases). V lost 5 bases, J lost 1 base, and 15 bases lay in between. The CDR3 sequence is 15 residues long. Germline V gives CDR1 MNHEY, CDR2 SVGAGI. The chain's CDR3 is CASSQREGGSYEQYF. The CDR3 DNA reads TGTGCCAGCAGTCAACGGGAAGGGGGTTCCTACGAGCAGTACTTC.

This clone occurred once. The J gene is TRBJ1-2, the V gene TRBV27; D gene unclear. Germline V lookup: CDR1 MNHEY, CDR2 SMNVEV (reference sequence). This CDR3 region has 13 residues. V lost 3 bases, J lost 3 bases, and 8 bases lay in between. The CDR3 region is CASSFQADYGYTF. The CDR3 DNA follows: TGTGCCAGCAGTTTTCAGGCAGACTATGGCTACACCTTC.

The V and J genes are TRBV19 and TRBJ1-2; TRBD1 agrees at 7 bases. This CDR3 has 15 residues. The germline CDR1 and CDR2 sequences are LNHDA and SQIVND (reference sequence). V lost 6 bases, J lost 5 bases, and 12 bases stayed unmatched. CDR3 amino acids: CASRGRSRGIYGYTF. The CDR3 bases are TGTGCCAGTAGAGGGAGGTCCAGGGGGATATATGGCTACACCTTC.

The CDR3 sequence: CASSLDAGGYNEQFF. The CDR3 nucleotides are TGTGCCAGCAGCTTGGACGCGGGAGGTTACAATGAGCAGTTCTTC. The chain couples TRBV5-4 to TRBJ2-1; TRBD2 matches 8 bases. The V segment lost 0 bases and the J segment 4 bases; nucleotides outside the gene matches: 3. CDR1 and CDR2 from the germline V gene are SGHNT and YYREEE (reference sequence). The length of the CDR3 is 15 residues.

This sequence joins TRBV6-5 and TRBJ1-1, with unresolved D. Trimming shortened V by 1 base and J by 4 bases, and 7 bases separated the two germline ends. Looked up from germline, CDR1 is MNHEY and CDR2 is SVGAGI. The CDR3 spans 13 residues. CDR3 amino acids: CASSYFGPTEAFF. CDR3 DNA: TGTGCCAGCAGTTACTTTGGCCCCACTGAAGCTTTCTTT.

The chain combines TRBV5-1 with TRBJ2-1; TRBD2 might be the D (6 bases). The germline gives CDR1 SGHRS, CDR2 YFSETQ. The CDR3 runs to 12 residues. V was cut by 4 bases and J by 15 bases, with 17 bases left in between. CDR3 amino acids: CASSAGFYRPFF. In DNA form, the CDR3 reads TGCGCCAGCAGCGCGGGATTTTATCGGCCGTTCTTC.